The 6 T cell receptor beta chains below all came from one sample that was sequenced in a study of shared T cell receptors in the human thymus. Clones were read by immunoSEQ multiplex PCR, and TCRdb kept only the in-frame ones, dropping some. The repertoire holds some 760,000 clones, with approximately 83% as singletons. This sample also belongs to another study, concerning human thymus T cells.

Sequenced material: thymocytes. The receptors shown here come from a girl less than two years old with a congenital heart defect.

V gene TRBV27 combines with J gene TRBJ1-2, with D possibly being TRBD1 (5 bases). V was cut by 8 bases and J by 0 bases, with 19 bases left in between. Per the germline V gene, CDR1 is MNHEY and CDR2 is SMNVEV (reference sequence). The CDR3 sequence is 16 residues long. The CDR3 DNA is TGTGCCAGCTCCTCCTTCGGGGGGTACGCTAACTATGGCTACACCTTC. The encoded protein is CASSSFGGYANYGYTF.

V gene TRBV5-1 combines with J gene TRBJ1-1, with 8 bases identical to TRBD1. The CDR3 contains 16 residues. V was pared by 4 bases and J by 1 base, with 9 bases of the junction left unmatched. Germline CDR1 reads SGHRS; CDR2 reads YFSETQ. The CDR3 is CASSLDRGFGNTEAFF. As DNA, the CDR3 is TGCGCCAGCAGCCTCGACAGGGGATTTGGGAACACTGAAGCTTTCTTT. Supplemented by reference TRBV5-1 and TRBJ1-1, the full variable domain reads KAGVTQTPRYLIKTRGQQVTLSCSPISGHRSVSWYQQTPGQGLQFLFEYFSETQRNKGNFPGRFSGRQFSNSRSEMNVSTLELGDSALYLCASSLDRGFGNTEAFFGQGTRLTVV.

The V call is TRBV27, the J call TRBJ1-1; 9 nucleotides match TRBD1. V trimming: 8 bases; J trimming: 0 bases; junction bases outside the gene matches: 13. Germline CDR1 MNHEY, CDR2 SMNVEV (reference sequence). CDR3 size: 17 residues. In DNA, the CDR3 is TGTGCCAGCGATCCGGGACAGGGAAGGGTGATGAACACTGAAGCTTTCTTT. It specifies CASDPGQGRVMNTEAFF.

The genes are TRBV5-5 and TRBJ1-1, with D unclear. The CDR3 has 14 residues. The V gene lost 2 bases and the J gene lost 5 bases, with 13 bases spanning the gap. Germline V lookup: CDR1 SGHKS, CDR2 YYEKEE (reference sequence). The CDR3 protein is CASSFHRKETEAFF. As DNA, the CDR3 is TGTGCCAGCAGCTTCCACCGGAAGGAGACTGAAGCTTTCTTT.

This rearrangement joins TRBV4-1 to TRBJ1-1; D perhaps matches TRBD1 (6 bases). The CDR3 is 16 amino acids. Germline V lookup: CDR1 MGHRA, CDR2 YSYEKL. The germline V and J ends were trimmed by 4 bases and 1 base, with 16 bases remaining between them. The CDR3 DNA sequence: TGCGCCAGCAGCCCCGTCCGGGGGGCCCCGAACACTGAAGCTTTCTTT. Residues: CASSPVRGAPNTEAFF.

The V gene is TRBV28, the J gene TRBJ1-1; the D gene is possibly TRBD1 (6 bases). Per the germline V gene, CDR1 is MDHEN and CDR2 is SYDVKM. This CDR3 contains 15 residues. Trimming removed 6 bases at V and 1 base at J, with 15 bases between. CDR3 sequence reads: CASSQGGQWNTEAFF. Here the CDR3 DNA reads TGTGCCAGCAGCCAAGGCGGACAGTGGAACACTGAAGCTTTCTTT.